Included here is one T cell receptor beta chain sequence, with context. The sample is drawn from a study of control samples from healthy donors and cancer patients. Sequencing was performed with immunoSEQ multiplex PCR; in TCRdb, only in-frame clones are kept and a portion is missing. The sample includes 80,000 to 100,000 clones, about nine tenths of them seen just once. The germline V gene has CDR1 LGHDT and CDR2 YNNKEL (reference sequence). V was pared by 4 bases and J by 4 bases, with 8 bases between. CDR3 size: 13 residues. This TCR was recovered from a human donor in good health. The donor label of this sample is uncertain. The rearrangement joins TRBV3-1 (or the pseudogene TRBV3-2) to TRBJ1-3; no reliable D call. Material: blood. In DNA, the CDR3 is TGTGCCAGCAGCCCCAGGCCCGGAAACACCATATATTTT. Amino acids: CASSPRPGNTIYF.